Presented here are 17 T cell receptor beta chains from one specimen sequenced in a study of identifying expanded T cells in peripheral blood. Method: immunoSEQ multiplex PCR; TCRdb's copy keeps in-frame clones and lacks some. Of about 100,000 clones listed, approximately 88% are singletons. Sample: blood. The receptors stem from a person between 18 and 75 years old in good health.

This chain links TRBV9 with TRBJ2-3; D ambiguous. The germline CDR1 and CDR2 sequences are SGDLS and YYNGEE. Trimming shortened V by 0 bases and J by 0 bases, and 5 bases separated the two germline ends. CDR3 length: 14 residues. The CDR3 loop reads CASSVDPSTDTQYF. CDR3 DNA sequence: TGTGCCAGCAGCGTAGACCCTAGCACAGATACGCAGTATTTT.

The chain has TRBV6-6 and TRBJ1-1; no firm D call. The germline gives CDR1 MNHNY, CDR2 SVGAGI (reference sequence). Deletions cut 2 bases from V and 2 bases from J, with 9 bases between. The length of the CDR3 is 14 residues. The CDR3 DNA reads TGTGCCAGCAGTTACCACCTCGGAAACACTGAAGCTTTCTTT. Protein product: CASSYHLGNTEAFF.

The chain joins TRBV5-4 to TRBJ2-5; 8 nucleotides align to TRBD1. Per the germline V gene, CDR1 is SGHNT and CDR2 is YYREEE (reference sequence). This CDR3 is 14 amino acids long. V shed 4 bases, J shed 5 bases, and the junction held 7 bases outside the gene matches. CDR3 region: CASSIQGARETQYF. CDR3 DNA sequence: TGTGCCAGCAGCATCCAGGGGGCCCGTGAGACCCAGTACTTC.

This sequence joins TRBV7-9 and TRBJ1-3; 8 nucleotides line up with TRBD1. Germline V gene sequence: CDR1 SEHNR, CDR2 FQNEAQ (reference sequence). The V segment lost 5 bases and the J segment 0 bases; nucleotides outside the gene matches: 6. The CDR3 has 16 amino acids. The CDR3 spells CASSPDRGISGNTIYF. CDR3 coding DNA: TGTGCCAGCAGCCCCGACAGGGGAATCTCTGGAAACACCATATATTTT. The whole variable domain, remainder taken from reference TRBV7-9 and TRBJ1-3, is DTGVSQNPRHKITKRGQNVTFRCDPISEHNRLYWYRQTLGQGPEFLTYFQNEAQLEKSRLLSDRFSAERPKGSFSTLEIQRTEQGDSAMYLCASSPDRGISGNTIYFGEGSWLTVV.

J is TRBJ2-2 and V is TRBV5-4; D is uncertain. V lost 5 bases and J lost 4, with 12 bases in between. CDR1 SGHNT and CDR2 YYREEE come from the germline V gene (reference sequence). The CDR3 totals 14 residues. In nucleotides, the CDR3 is TGTGCCAGCAGGGAAAGGGCTGTCACCGGGGAGCTGTTTTTT. It encodes CASRERAVTGELFF.

This chain uses TRBV19 with TRBJ2-4; D unclear. V lost 7 bases and J lost 3, with 16 bases in between. This CDR3 contains 15 residues. Germline V gene lookup returns CDR1 LNHDA and CDR2 SQIVND (reference sequence). The CDR3: CASTPVLGVKNIQYF. In DNA, the CDR3 is TGTGCCAGTACCCCCGTACTTGGGGTCAAAAACATTCAGTACTTC.

The gene calls are TRBV5-8 and TRBJ2-7; 8 bases match TRBD1. The germline V gene has CDR1 SGHTS and CDR2 YDEGEE. The CDR3 sequence is 15 residues long. Trimming at V came to 4 bases and at J to 3 bases, leaving 9 bases not matched to a gene. Written as DNA, the CDR3 is TGTGCCAGCAGCCCCCGGACAGGGATCGGCTACGAGCAGTACTTC. Translation gives CASSPRTGIGYEQYF.

The chain has TRBV10-3 and TRBJ2-7; TRBD1 aligns across 8 bases. Trimming at V came to 6 bases and at J to 1 base, leaving 5 bases not matched to a gene. The CDR3 has 14 amino acids. Germline CDR1 reads ENHRY; CDR2 reads SYGVKD. The CDR3 is CAIRDRQGSYEQYF. CDR3 DNA: TGTGCCATCAGAGATAGACAGGGGTCCTACGAGCAGTACTTC.

The rearrangement joins TRBV5-6 to TRBJ1-1; TRBD1 might be the D (5 bases). Germline CDR1 SGHDT, CDR2 YYEEEE. Trimming took off 0 bases at V and 2 bases at J, with 8 bases between the two ends. The CDR3 totals 14 residues. The chain's CDR3 is CASSLGWDNTEAFF. The CDR3 region has the DNA TGTGCCAGCAGCTTGGGCTGGGACAACACTGAAGCTTTCTTT.

This chain uses TRBV28 with TRBJ2-7; maybe TRBD2 (5 bases). The length of the CDR3 is 14 residues. Trimming left V 1 base short and J 3 bases short, with 10 bases between. CDR1 and CDR2 from the germline V gene are MDHEN and SYDVKM. In DNA form, the CDR3 reads TGTGCCAGCAGTTTATCCCTCGGGGTCTACGAGCAGTACTTC. Translating gives CASSLSLGVYEQYF.

This chain joins TRBV29-1 and TRBJ1-2, with unresolved D. Germline lookup yields CDR1 SQVTM and CDR2 ANQGSEA. The CDR3 has 13 residues. V lost 0 bases and J 4 bases, leaving 9 bases between the germline ends. DNA of the CDR3: TGCAGCGTTGAAGATGCGGGAACCTATGGCTACACCTTC. Translation gives CSVEDAGTYGYTF.

This clone was observed a few times. V is TRBV6-5 and J is TRBJ1-6; D might be TRBD1 (6 bases). Germline CDR1 MNHEY, CDR2 SVGAGI. The CDR3 spans 14 residues. Trimming took off 6 bases at V and 5 bases at J, with 11 bases between the two ends. The CDR3 loop is CASSQTGNNSPLHF. In DNA, the CDR3 is TGTGCCAGCAGCCAAACAGGGAATAATTCACCCCTCCACTTT.

The chain links TRBV6-1 to TRBJ1-3; 7 nucleotides align to TRBD1. Trimming took 2 bases from V and 6 from J; bases not matched to a gene: 1. The CDR3 sequence is 13 residues long. CDR1 and CDR2 (germline): MNHNS, SASEGT. CDR3 region: CASSETGANTIYF. The CDR3 DNA reads TGTGCCAGCAGTGAAACAGGGGCAAACACCATATATTTT.

The J gene is TRBJ2-5, the V gene TRBV11-2; TRBD2 matches at 12 bases. This CDR3 contains 15 residues. CDR1 and CDR2 (germline): SGHAT, FQNNGV. V trimming: 5 bases; J trimming: 0 bases; junction bases outside the gene matches: 1. As DNA, the CDR3 is TGTGCCAGCAGCAGACTAGCGGGGGACCAAGAGACCCAGTACTTC. It encodes CASSRLAGDQETQYF.

This sequence joins TRBV18 and TRBJ2-5; D is possibly TRBD2 (5 bases). CDR1 is KGHSH and CDR2 is LQKENI in the germline V gene. CDR3 length equals 13 residues. V shed 5 bases and J shed 1 base, with 8 bases lying between them. CDR3 sequence reads: CASSEAAQETQYF. The DNA for the CDR3 is TGTGCCAGCTCAGAAGCGGCCCAAGAGACCCAGTACTTC.

The chain joins TRBV9 to TRBJ2-2; 10 positions agree with TRBD2. The CDR3 totals 16 residues. J lost 5 bases, V lost 0 bases, and 4 bases had no gene match. Germline loops: CDR1 SGDLS, CDR2 YYNGEE. The DNA of the CDR3 is TGTGCCAGCAGCGTAGGGACTAGCGGAATAACCGGGGAGCTGTTTTTT. Protein sequence: CASSVGTSGITGELFF.

The chain is built from TRBV30 and TRBJ1-5; the D gene is possibly TRBD1 (5 bases). Trimming left V 2 bases short and J 0 bases short, with 14 bases between. CDR1 is GTSNPN and CDR2 is SVGIG in the germline V gene (reference sequence). The CDR3 totals 16 residues. The CDR3, as DNA: TGTGCCTGGAGTACATCTCAGGGTTATAGCAATCAGCCCCAGCATTTT. Translated, it gives CAWSTSQGYSNQPQHF.